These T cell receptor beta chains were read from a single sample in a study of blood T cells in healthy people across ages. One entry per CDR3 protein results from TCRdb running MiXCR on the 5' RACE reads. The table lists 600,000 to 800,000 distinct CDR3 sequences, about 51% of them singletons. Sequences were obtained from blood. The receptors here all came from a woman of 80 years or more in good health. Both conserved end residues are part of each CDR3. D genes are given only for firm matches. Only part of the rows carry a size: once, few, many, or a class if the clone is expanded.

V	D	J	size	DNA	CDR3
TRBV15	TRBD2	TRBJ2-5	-	TGTGCCACCAGCAGAGATCGGGGGACTAGCGGGATTTTAGTGGGTGAGCAGTACTTC	CATSRDRGTSGILVGEQYF
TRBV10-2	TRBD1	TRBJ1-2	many	TGCGCCAGCAACCGAGAACAGGGGGGTAACTATGGCTACACCTTC	CASNREQGGNYGYTF
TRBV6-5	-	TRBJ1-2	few	TGTGCCAGCAGTCCTAGGTACGAGTATGGCTACACCTTC	CASSPRYEYGYTF
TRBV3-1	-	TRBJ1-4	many	TGTGCCAGCAGTCCCGGGACGGCGAGAACTAATGAAAAACTGTTTTTT	CASSPGTARTNEKLFF
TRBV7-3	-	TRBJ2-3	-	TGTGCCAGCAGCTTAACGGGGGGTACGCAGTATTTT	CASSLTGGTQYF
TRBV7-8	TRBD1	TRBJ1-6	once	TGTGCCAGCAGCCCCCGGGACAGGGAACTCTTTTCACCCCTCCACTTT	CASSPRDRELFSPLHF
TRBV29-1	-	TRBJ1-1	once	TGCAGCGTTGACAGGGGAATAAACACTGAAGCTTTCTTT	CSVDRGINTEAFF
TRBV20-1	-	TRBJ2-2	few	TGCAGTGCTAGGCGACAGAACACCGGGGAGCTGTTTTTT	CSARRQNTGELFF
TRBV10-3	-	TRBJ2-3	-	TGTGCCATCAGTGAGTCCCTGGGGTCAGATACGCAGTATTTT	CAISESLGSDTQYF
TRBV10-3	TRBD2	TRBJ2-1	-	TGTGCCATCAGTGGCGGCGGGGGCTCCTACAATGAGCAGTTCTTC	CAISGGGGSYNEQFF
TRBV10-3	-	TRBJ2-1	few	TGTGCCATCAGGGGTAGAACTAACGGGAGAACCAATGAGCAGTTCTTC	CAIRGRTNGRTNEQFF
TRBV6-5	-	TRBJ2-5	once	TGTGCCAGCAGTTCCCTCGGGGCTAGGGGACAAGAGACCCAGTACTTC	CASSSLGARGQETQYF
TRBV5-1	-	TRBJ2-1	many	TGTGCCAGCAGCTCGAGCTCCTACAATGAGCAGTTCTTC	CASSSSSYNEQFF
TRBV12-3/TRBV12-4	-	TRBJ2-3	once	TGTGCCAGCAGGTTAACAGATATGGAGTATTTT	CASRLTDMEYF
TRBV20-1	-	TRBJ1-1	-	TGCAGTGCTAGCCCCCTTGGGGGGAACACTGAAGCTTTCTTT	CSASPLGGNTEAFF
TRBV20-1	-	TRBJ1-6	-	TGCAGTGCTAGGTCGACAGATAATTCACCCCTCCACTTT	CSARSTDNSPLHF
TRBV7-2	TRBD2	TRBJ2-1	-	TGTGCCAGCAGCTTAGGGGGAGGCGGGAGATGGGATGAGCAGTTCTTC	CASSLGGGGRWDEQFF
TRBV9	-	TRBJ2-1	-	TGTGCCAGCAGCCCCATTACGTTGGGTCGGAGGCAGTTCTTC	CASSPITLGRRQFF
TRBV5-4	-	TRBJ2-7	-	TGTGCCAGCAGCGTAAATAGGGGGGACTACGAGCAGTACTTC	CASSVNRGDYEQYF
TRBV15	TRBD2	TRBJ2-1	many	TGTGCCACCAGCAGGTCTAGCGGGGGATCCGAGCAGTTCTTC	CATSRSSGGSEQFF
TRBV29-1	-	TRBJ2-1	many	TGCAGCGTTGAGGGTGGGAGTTTAAATGAGCAGTTCTTC	CSVEGGSLNEQFF
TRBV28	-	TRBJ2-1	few	TGTGCCAGCAGTTCCCCTGGGGGGGCCTCCTACAATGAGCAGTTCTTC	CASSSPGGASYNEQFF
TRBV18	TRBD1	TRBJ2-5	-	TGTGCCAGCTCACCCCCAGGGGCAGGGGGCTTGAATGAGCAGTACTTC	CASSPPGAGGLNEQYF
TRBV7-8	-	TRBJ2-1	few	TGTGCCAGCAGCGGACTAAGTATAGGGGGGACTTACAATGAGCAGTTCTTC	CASSGLSIGGTYNEQFF
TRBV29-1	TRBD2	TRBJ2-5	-	TGCAGCGTTGTAGGTAGCGGGATAGGAGAGACCCAGTACTTC	CSVVGSGIGETQYF
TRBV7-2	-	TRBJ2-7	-	TGTGCCAGCAGCCCATTTGTGGGATTAGGCTCCTACGAGCAGTACTTC	CASSPFVGLGSYEQYF
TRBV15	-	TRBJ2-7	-	TGTGCCACCAGCAGAGGAGGCGCAGGGACCAGATTCCCCTACGAGCAGTACTTC	CATSRGGAGTRFPYEQYF
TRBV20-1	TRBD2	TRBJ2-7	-	TGCAGTGCAACACTCACTAGCGGGATGAAGAACGAGCAGTACTTC	CSATLTSGMKNEQYF
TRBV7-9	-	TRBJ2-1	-	TGTGCCAGCAGCTCCGGGGACGGTAACAATGAGCAGTTCTTC	CASSSGDGNNEQFF
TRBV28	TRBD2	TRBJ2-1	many	TGTGCCAGCAGGGGCGGGGGTGTTTTTTACAATGAGCAGTTCTTC	CASRGGGVFYNEQFF
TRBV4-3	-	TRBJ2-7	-	TGCGCCAGCAGCCAAGATTACGGACGCAGCTCCTACAATGAGCAGTACTTC	CASSQDYGRSSYNEQYF
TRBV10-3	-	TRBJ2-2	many	TGTGCCATCAGTGAGTCGCCGGTGTCCGCCGGGGAGCTGTTTTTT	CAISESPVSAGELFF